This T cell receptor beta chain was recorded in a study of blood T cell repertoires in COVID-19. Study information: Samples came from the United States, Italy and Spain, spanning acute and convalescent COVID-19.

Unmatched junction bases numbered 6, after V lost 5 bases and J lost 5 bases. CDR1 is LNHDA and CDR2 is SQIVND in the germline V gene (reference sequence). CDR3 size: 14 residues. Repertoires were generated with immunoSEQ multiplex PCR, while TCRdb's copy carries only in-frame clones and drops some. The data show just under 35,000 clones, with 85% to 95% seen just once and 30% to 45% held by the top ten. The receptor comes from a man aged 60-69 years with active or convalescent COVID-19. Sequencing was performed on peripheral blood. The rearrangement joins TRBV19 to TRBJ2-5, with 9 bases fitting TRBD2. The CDR3 nucleotides are TGTGCCAGTAGTCTCCTAGCGGGATGGGAGACCCAGTACTTC. Translated: CASSLLAGWETQYF. The variable domain in full, with the rest retrieved from reference TRBV19 and TRBJ2-5, is DGGITQSPKYLFRKEGQNVTLSCEQNLNHDAMYWYRQDPGQGLRLIYYSQIVNDFQKGDIAEGYSVSREKKESFPLTVTSAQKNPTAFYLCASSLLAGWETQYFGPGTRLLVL.